A single sample gave rise to the 20 T cell receptor beta chains below, sequenced in a study of shared clonotypes between healthy human individuals (dated by TCRdb to between 2020 and 2021). CD8 naive samples were CD45RO-negative cells positively selected for CCR7, giving a CD45RA+CCR7+ population that excluded TemRA cells. Library preparation employed the immunoSEQ multiplex PCR assay. TCRdb re-hosts the immuneACCESS table, in-frame sequences only. Its copies lack some clones; in the studies checked, an unresolved V gene accounts for under half of them, and the cause for the rest is not known. The sample yields roughly 2.1 million clones; approximately 94% were counted once. The ten top clones hold 1.5% to 2% of the sample. The sequenced sample consisted of naive CD8+ T cells from PBMCs. Explained via the paper, the cell subset or site label denotes: CD45RA+CCR7+. Receptor source: a man younger than 35 in good health. Some clones in this sample may be carry-over from other donors' samples.

As for this clone: The sample contains more than one DNA sequence encoding this CDR3. The J gene is TRBJ2-3, the V gene TRBV7-9; 7 bases are a match to TRBD2. V was pared by 7 bases and J by 0 bases, with 7 bases of the junction left unmatched. CDR3 size: 15 residues. Looked up from germline, CDR1 is SEHNR and CDR2 is FQNEAQ (reference sequence). The CDR3 DNA follows: TGTGCCAGCATCCCCAGCGGGATTAGCACAGATACGCAGTATTTT. Encoded protein: CASIPSGISTDTQYF.

The chain combines TRBV27 with TRBJ2-7; the D call may be TRBD1 or TRBD2 (5 bases each). This CDR3 contains 14 residues. The V gene lost 6 bases and the J gene lost 3 bases, with 15 bases spanning the gap. The germline gives CDR1 MNHEY, CDR2 SMNVEV (reference sequence). The CDR3 spells CASSPGTSNYEQYF. The DNA of the CDR3 is TGTGCCAGCAGCCCCGGGACGTCCAACTACGAGCAGTACTTC.

The chain has TRBV10-3 and TRBJ2-7; 9 bases align to TRBD2. The trim removed 3 bases at V and 4 bases at J, leaving 16 bases unmatched. CDR1 ENHRY and CDR2 SYGVKD come from the germline V gene. The CDR3 length is 18 residues. The CDR3 nucleotides read TGTGCCATCAGTGAAATGGCGGGAGGGATTATAAGCGTTTACGAGCAGTACTTC. Translated: CAISEMAGGIISVYEQYF.

This chain links TRBV6-5 with TRBJ2-7; D is unresolved. Germline V lookup: CDR1 MNHEY, CDR2 SVGAGI. V lost 5 bases to trimming and J lost 2 bases, with 13 bases between them. The CDR3 is made up of 14 amino acids. The CDR3 sequence: CASSPISGAYEQYF. DNA for the CDR3: TGTGCCAGCAGTCCTATTAGTGGAGCCTACGAGCAGTACTTC.

The gene calls are TRBV19 and TRBJ2-7; D is perhaps TRBD1 (5 bases). There are 15 residues in the CDR3. The V and J ends lost 5 bases and 1 base respectively, with 15 bases between them. Germline CDR1 LNHDA, CDR2 SQIVND (reference sequence). CDR3 sequence (DNA): TGTGCCAGTAGTCAGGGTTGGACCGAATCCTACGAGCAGTACTTC. Translated: CASSQGWTESYEQYF.

This sequence joins TRBV5-5 and TRBJ2-7; 11 bases are a match to TRBD2. CDR3 length: 16 residues. V lost 3 bases to trimming and J lost 5 bases; unmatched junction nucleotides: 10. CDR1 and CDR2 (germline): SGHKS, YYEKEE (reference sequence). CDR3 region: CASSWPLTSGKNEQYF. Written as DNA, the CDR3 is TGTGCCAGCAGCTGGCCGCTGACTAGCGGGAAGAACGAGCAGTACTTC.

This chain uses TRBV7-6 with TRBJ1-4; unclear D gene. This CDR3 contains 15 residues. The ends were cut back, 5 bases at V and 0 bases at J, with 10 bases in the middle. Germline CDR1 and CDR2: SGHVS and FNYEAQ. The CDR3 loop is CASSPMVATNEKLFF. The CDR3, as DNA: TGTGCCAGCAGCCCCATGGTAGCAACTAATGAAAAACTGTTTTTT.

The rearrangement joins TRBV7-2 to TRBJ2-7; 16 bases are a match to TRBD2. Germline CDR1 SGHTA, CDR2 FQGNSA. Trimming cost V 5 bases and J 6 bases; bases outside gene matches: 13. The CDR3 is 18 amino acids. The CDR3 is CASSAPGTSGRAPGEQYF. The CDR3 DNA reads TGTGCCAGCAGCGCCCCGGGGACTAGCGGGAGGGCCCCGGGCGAGCAGTACTTC.

The CDR3, as DNA: TGTGCCACCAGCAGGGACAGGGGAAACATTCAGTACTTC. It yields the protein CATSRDRGNIQYF. This chain uses TRBV15 with TRBJ2-4; 9 bases map to TRBD1. V lost 3 bases to trimming and J lost 6 bases; unmatched junction nucleotides: 0. Germline assignment: CDR1 LNHNV and CDR2 YYDKDF (reference sequence). The CDR3 is 13 amino acids.

To note about this clone: The sample holds other DNA sequences that translate to the same CDR3. The V call is TRBV7-9, the J call TRBJ2-7; no firm D call. CDR3 length: 15 amino acids. Trimming took 1 base from V and 3 from J, leaving 13 bases between them. Germline V gene sequence: CDR1 SEHNR, CDR2 FQNEAQ (reference sequence). CDR3 sequence (DNA): TGTGCCAGCAGCTTAGGGGGAACGGGCCACTACGAGCAGTACTTC. Its translation: CASSLGGTGHYEQYF.

The chain couples TRBV27 to TRBJ2-3, with D hard to call. Per the germline V gene, CDR1 is MNHEY and CDR2 is SMNVEV (reference sequence). V shed 3 bases and J shed 4 bases, with 8 bases lying between them. This CDR3 contains 13 residues. CDR3 nucleotide sequence: TGTGCCAGCAGTTTGATGGTCCCAGATACGCAGTATTTT. This codes for CASSLMVPDTQYF.

This chain connects TRBV27 to TRBJ2-1, with TRBD2 matching over 9 bases. Losses at the gene ends were 0 bases for V and 4 bases for J; bases not matched to a gene: 4. The CDR3 loop spans 16 amino acids. The germline V gene encodes CDR1 MNHEY and CDR2 SMNVEV (reference sequence). DNA of the CDR3: TGTGCCAGCAGTTTATCGTGGCGGGAGGGGTACAATGAGCAGTTCTTC. Translation: CASSLSWREGYNEQFF.

V is TRBV14 and J is TRBJ2-7; D might be TRBD2 (5 bases). The CDR3 has 13 amino acids. Trimming shortened V by 3 bases and J by 4 bases, and 10 bases separated the two germline ends. CDR1 and CDR2 (germline): SGHDN, FVKESK. The CDR3 DNA reads as TGTGCCAGCAGCCAGGGCGGGTGGTACGAGCAGTACTTC. It is translated as CASSQGGWYEQYF.

This clone showed up just a few times. Different DNA sequences within this sample yield the same CDR3. The V gene is TRBV4-1, the J gene TRBJ1-1; D remains ambiguous. This CDR3 is 13 amino acids long. V was trimmed by 1 base and J by 0 bases, leaving 3 bases between them. The germline CDR1 and CDR2 sequences are MGHRA and YSYEKL. CDR3 sequence reads: CASSQVMNTEAFF. CDR3 in DNA: TGCGCCAGCAGCCAAGTGATGAACACTGAAGCTTTCTTT.

This chain joins TRBV25-1 and TRBJ2-6, with D tentatively TRBD1 (6 bases). V was trimmed by 4 bases and J by 0 bases, leaving 10 bases between them. Germline CDR1 is MGHDK and CDR2 is SYGVNS. This CDR3 is 16 amino acids long. The CDR3 sequence: CASSGYRDSGANVLTF. In nucleotides, the CDR3 is TGTGCCAGCAGTGGTTACAGGGACTCTGGGGCCAACGTCCTGACTTTC.

The count of this clone is one. The chain couples TRBV9 to TRBJ2-1, with D perhaps TRBD2 (7 bases). Trimming removed 3 bases from V and 6 bases from J, with 13 bases in between. CDR1 and CDR2 (germline): SGDLS, YYNGEE. The CDR3 runs to 14 residues. The CDR3 loop is CASSAGLGGNEQFF. In nucleotides, the CDR3 is TGTGCCAGCAGCGCCGGACTAGGGGGCAATGAGCAGTTCTTC.

The chain couples TRBV7-9 to TRBJ2-5, with 7 bases matching TRBD1. CDR3 length equals 14 residues. Germline trimming cut 4 bases from V and 5 bases from J; bases unmatched to any gene: 7. Germline assignment: CDR1 SEHNR and CDR2 FQNEAQ (reference sequence). CDR3 region: CASSSGDSLETQYF. CDR3 nucleotides: TGTGCCAGCAGCTCAGGGGACAGTCTCGAGACCCAGTACTTC.

In this sample, this clone turned up once. Here the CDR3 reads CASSEAQVGGYTF. CDR3 nucleotides: TGTGCCAGCAGTGAGGCACAGGTTGGTGGCTACACCTTC. V is TRBV25-1 and J is TRBJ1-2, with a possible D match to TRBD1 (5 bases). Trimming shortened V by 3 bases and J by 7 bases, and 12 bases separated the two germline ends. The CDR3 runs 13 residues. Looked up from germline, CDR1 is MGHDK and CDR2 is SYGVNS.

The chain combines TRBV7-3 with TRBJ1-1; TRBD1 might be the D (5 bases). Trimming took off 3 bases at V and 5 bases at J, with 13 bases between the two ends. This CDR3 contains 14 residues. From germline, CDR1 is SGHTA and CDR2 FQGTGA. The CDR3 here is CASSFGGSGTEAFF. The DNA of the CDR3 is TGTGCCAGCAGCTTCGGGGGGAGTGGGACTGAAGCTTTCTTT. The full variable domain, completed using reference TRBV7-3 and TRBJ1-1, is GAGVSQTPSNKVTEKGKYVELRCDPISGHTALYWYRQSLGQGPEFLIYFQGTGAADDSGLPNDRFFAVRPEGSVSTLKIQRTERGDSAVYLCASSFGGSGTEAFFGQGTRLTVV.

In its sample, this clone was seen once. V gene TRBV6-5 combines with J gene TRBJ1-1, with D unresolved. Trimming shortened V by 7 bases and J by 1 base, and 16 bases separated the two germline ends. The CDR3 length is 15 residues. Germline V gives CDR1 MNHEY, CDR2 SVGAGI. The CDR3 is CASTLNQQQNTEAFF. CDR3 coding DNA: TGTGCCAGCACCTTGAACCAACAGCAGAACACTGAAGCTTTCTTT.